This TCR beta chain was recovered during a study of OX40 agonist ivuxolimab in advanced cancers. About the study: Under the entry rules, prior anti-PD-1, anti-PD-L1 or anti-CTLA-4 therapy was allowed, and more than 35% had some. In three patients, partial responses were observed, one with hepatocellular carcinoma and two with cutaneous melanoma.

The cohort excluded patients with autoimmune disease history or systemic immunosuppression. This clone was recorded once. A junction boundary mismatches the germline segment, possibly from a read error. Germline CDR1 reads KGHSH; CDR2 reads LQKENI. The CDR3 loop spans 15 amino acids. Assay used: immunoSEQ multiplex PCR; TCRdb lists only in-frame clones, some missing. Here the sample spans about 58,000 clones, approximately 87% being singletons. Sequencing was performed on CD4+ or CD8+ T cells sorted from blood, taken in a trial of the OX40 agonist ivuxolimab. V gene TRBV18 combines with J gene TRBJ1-1; D is ambiguous. The TCR sequence derives from an adult with an advanced solid tumor such as melanoma, head and neck, liver or kidney cancer. As DNA, the CDR3 is TGTGCCAGCCCACCACCATCGGCCCCGAACACTGAAGCTTTCTTT. Amino acids: CASPPPSAPNTEAFF.